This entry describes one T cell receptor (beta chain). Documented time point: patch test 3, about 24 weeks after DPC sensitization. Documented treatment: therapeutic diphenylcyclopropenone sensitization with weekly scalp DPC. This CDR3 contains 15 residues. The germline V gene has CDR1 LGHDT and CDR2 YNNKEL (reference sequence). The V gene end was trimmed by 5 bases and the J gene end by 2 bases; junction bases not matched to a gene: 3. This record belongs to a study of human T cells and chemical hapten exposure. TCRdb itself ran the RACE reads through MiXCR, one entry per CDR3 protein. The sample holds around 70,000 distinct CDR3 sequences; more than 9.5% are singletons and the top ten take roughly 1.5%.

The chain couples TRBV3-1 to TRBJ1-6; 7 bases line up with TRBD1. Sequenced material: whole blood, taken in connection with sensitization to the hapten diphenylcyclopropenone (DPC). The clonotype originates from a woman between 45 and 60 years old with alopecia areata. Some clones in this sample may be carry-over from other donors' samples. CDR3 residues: CASSYGTAYNSPLHF. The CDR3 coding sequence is TGTGCCAGCAGCTACGGGACAGCCTATAATTCACCCCTCCACTTT.